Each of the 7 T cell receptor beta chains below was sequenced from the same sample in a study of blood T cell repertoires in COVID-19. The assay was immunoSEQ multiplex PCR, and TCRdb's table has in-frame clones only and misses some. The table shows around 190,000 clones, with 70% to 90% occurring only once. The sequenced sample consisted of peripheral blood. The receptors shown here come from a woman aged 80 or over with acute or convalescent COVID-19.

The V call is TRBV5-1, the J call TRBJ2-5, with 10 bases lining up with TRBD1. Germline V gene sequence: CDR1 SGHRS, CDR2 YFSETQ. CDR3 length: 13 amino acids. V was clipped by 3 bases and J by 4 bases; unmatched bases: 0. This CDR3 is CASSWTGGETQYF. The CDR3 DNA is TGCGCCAGCAGCTGGACAGGGGGAGAGACCCAGTACTTC.

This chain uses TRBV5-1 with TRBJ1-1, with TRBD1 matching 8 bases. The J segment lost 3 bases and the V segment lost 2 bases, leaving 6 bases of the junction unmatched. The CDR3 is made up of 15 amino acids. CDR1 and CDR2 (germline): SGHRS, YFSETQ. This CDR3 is CASSLAQGGYTEAFF. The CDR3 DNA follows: TGCGCCAGCAGCTTAGCACAGGGGGGCTACACTGAAGCTTTCTTT.

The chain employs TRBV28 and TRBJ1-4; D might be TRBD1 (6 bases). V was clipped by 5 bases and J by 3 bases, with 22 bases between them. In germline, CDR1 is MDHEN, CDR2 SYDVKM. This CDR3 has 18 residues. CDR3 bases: TGTGCCAGCAGTCCCCATGGACAGATAAGCTCGGCTAATGAAAAACTGTTTTTT. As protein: CASSPHGQISSANEKLFF.

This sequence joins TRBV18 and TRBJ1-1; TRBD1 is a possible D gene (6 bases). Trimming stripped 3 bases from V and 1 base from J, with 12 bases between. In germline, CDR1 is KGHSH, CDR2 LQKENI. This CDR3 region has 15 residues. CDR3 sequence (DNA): TGTGCCAGCTCACCCCTGGGGGCAGGGAACACTGAAGCTTTCTTT. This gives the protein CASSPLGAGNTEAFF.

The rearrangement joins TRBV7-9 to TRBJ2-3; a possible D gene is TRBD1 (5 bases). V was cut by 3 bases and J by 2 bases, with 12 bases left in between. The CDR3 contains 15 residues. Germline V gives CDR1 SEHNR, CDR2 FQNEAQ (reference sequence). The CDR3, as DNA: TGTGCCAGCAGCTTCGACAGCGATTCCACAGATACGCAGTATTTT. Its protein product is CASSFDSDSTDTQYF.

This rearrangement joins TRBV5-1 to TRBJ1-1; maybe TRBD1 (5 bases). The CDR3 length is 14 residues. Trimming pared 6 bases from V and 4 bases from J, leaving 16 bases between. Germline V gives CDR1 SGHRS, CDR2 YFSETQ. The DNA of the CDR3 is TGCGCCAGCACCCCCCTGGGGCAGAGCACTGAAGCTTTCTTT. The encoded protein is CASTPLGQSTEAFF. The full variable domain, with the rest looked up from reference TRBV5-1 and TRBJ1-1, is KAGVTQTPRYLIKTRGQQVTLSCSPISGHRSVSWYQQTPGQGLQFLFEYFSETQRNKGNFPGRFSGRQFSNSRSEMNVSTLELGDSALYLCASTPLGQSTEAFFGQGTRLTVV.

The CDR3 loop reads CASSEGAGGHDEQFF. The CDR3 DNA follows: TGTGCCAGCAGTGAAGGGGCAGGGGGCCACGATGAGCAGTTCTTC. The chain links TRBV6-1 to TRBJ2-1, with 8 nucleotides matching TRBD1. This CDR3 comprises 15 residues. Germline V gene lookup returns CDR1 MNHNS and CDR2 SASEGT. V lost 1 base, J lost 8 bases, and 7 bases stayed unmatched.